This passage covers 3 T cell receptor beta chains from one sample sequenced in a study of blood T cell repertoires in COVID-19. The method was immunoSEQ multiplex PCR; TCRdb's version includes in-frame clones alone and lacks a portion of them. The repertoire consists of 150,000 to 200,000 clones, with 90% occurring once and the leading ten covering 0.62%. Material: peripheral blood. The receptors were sampled from a man aged 45 to 65 with acute or convalescent COVID-19.

The J gene is TRBJ2-7, the V gene TRBV11-2; D ambiguous. This CDR3 is built from 14 residues. Trimming removed 1 base from V and 4 bases from J, with 11 bases in between. The germline V gene has CDR1 SGHAT and CDR2 FQNNGV. The CDR3 reads CASSLGDSLYEQYF. DNA for the CDR3: TGTGCCAGCAGCTTAGGTGACTCGCTATACGAGCAGTACTTC.

J is TRBJ2-7 and V is TRBV10-3, with D uncertain. V gave up 8 bases and J gave up 3 bases, with 14 bases separating them. The CDR3 runs to 13 residues. Germline values: CDR1 ENHRY, CDR2 SYGVKD. The CDR3 nucleotides are TGTGCCATCTTCTCCGCGGAGTTCTACGAGCAGTACTTC. Its protein product is CAIFSAEFYEQYF.

This clone has only a few counts. The chain is built from TRBV27 and TRBJ2-6; D call uncertain. The CDR3 loop spans 14 amino acids. Germline V gene sequence: CDR1 MNHEY, CDR2 SMNVEV (reference sequence). V was pared by 3 bases and J by 3 bases, with 6 bases between. The CDR3 nucleotides are TGTGCCAGCAGTTTCAGTGGTGGGGCCAACGTCCTGACTTTC. Protein sequence: CASSFSGGANVLTF.